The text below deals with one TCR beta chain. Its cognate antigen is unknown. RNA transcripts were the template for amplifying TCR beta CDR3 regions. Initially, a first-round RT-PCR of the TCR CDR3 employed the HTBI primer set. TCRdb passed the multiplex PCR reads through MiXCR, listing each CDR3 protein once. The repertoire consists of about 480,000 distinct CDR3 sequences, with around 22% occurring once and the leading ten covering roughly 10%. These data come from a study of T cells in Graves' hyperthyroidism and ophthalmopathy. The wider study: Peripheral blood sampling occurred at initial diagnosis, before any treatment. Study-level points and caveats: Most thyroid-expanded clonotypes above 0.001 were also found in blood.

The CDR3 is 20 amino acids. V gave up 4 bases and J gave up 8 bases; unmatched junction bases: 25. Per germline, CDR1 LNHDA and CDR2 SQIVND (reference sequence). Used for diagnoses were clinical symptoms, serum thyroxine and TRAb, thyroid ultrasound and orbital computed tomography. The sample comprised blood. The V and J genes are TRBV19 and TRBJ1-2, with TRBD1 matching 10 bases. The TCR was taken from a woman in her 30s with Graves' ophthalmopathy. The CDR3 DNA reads TGTGCCAGTAGTAAGGCCGCCTTCGCCTTGTTTGGGACAGGGGACCGGGGCTACACCTTC. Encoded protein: CASSKAAFALFGTGDRGYTF.